Below, 9 T cell receptor beta chains from the same sample are listed, as sequenced in a study of T cell responses to AZD1222 COVID-19 vaccine. Libraries were prepared by immunoSEQ multiplex PCR; TCRdb keeps only in-frame clonotypes and omits some of them. Of roughly 270,000 clones in the sample, about 94% were seen once. The sequencing here drew on peripheral blood, taken 28 days after the second AZD1222 dose. Receptors were obtained from an adult who received the AZD1222 COVID-19 vaccine.

V is TRBV6-5 and J is TRBJ1-1, with D possibly matching TRBD1 (6 bases). The V gene lost 2 bases and the J gene lost 1 base, with 11 bases spanning the gap. The CDR3 totals 15 residues. Germline V gene sequence: CDR1 MNHEY, CDR2 SVGAGI. The CDR3 loop is CASSYAGDWNTEAFF. As DNA, the CDR3 is TGTGCCAGCAGTTACGCAGGGGATTGGAACACTGAAGCTTTCTTT.

A word on this clone: The same CDR3 arises from other DNA sequences in this sample as well. The chain couples TRBV27 to TRBJ1-3; D is unresolved. Germline assignment: CDR1 MNHEY and CDR2 SMNVEV (reference sequence). The CDR3 totals 14 residues. V lost 3 bases, J lost 0 bases, and 6 bases lay in between. For the CDR3, the DNA is TGTGCCAGCAGTTTGAGCTACTCTGGAAACACCATATATTTT. Amino acid sequence: CASSLSYSGNTIYF.

The chain is built from TRBV27 and TRBJ2-1; D is perhaps TRBD2 (5 bases). Trimming took off 4 bases at V and 15 bases at J, with 19 bases between the two ends. This CDR3 has 13 amino acids. The germline gives CDR1 MNHEY, CDR2 SMNVEV (reference sequence). For the CDR3, the DNA is TGTGCCAGCAGTTATTCACAAAAAGTTGAGGGGTTCTTC. It encodes CASSYSQKVEGFF.

V usage is TRBV4-1 and J usage is TRBJ1-5; 8 nucleotides line up with TRBD1. The CDR3 is 15 residues long. Germline CDR1 MGHRA, CDR2 YSYEKL. Trimming cost V 0 bases and J 7 bases; bases outside gene matches: 5. Written as DNA, the CDR3 is TGCGCCAGCAGCCAAGAGGACAGGGCAGGCCAGCCCCAGCATTTT. As protein: CASSQEDRAGQPQHF.

The chain recombines TRBV3-1 (or the pseudogene TRBV3-2) with TRBJ2-1; no definite D call. CDR3 length: 13 amino acids. Germline CDR1 reads LGHDT; CDR2 reads YNNKEL (reference sequence). Trimming stripped 5 bases from V and 8 bases from J, with 13 bases between. The CDR3 DNA follows: TGTGCCAGCAGCATAGGGCTGTGGGATGAGCAGTTCTTC. It codes for CASSIGLWDEQFF.

The V and J genes are TRBV5-1 and TRBJ1-2; 10 nucleotides agree with TRBD1. Germline V CDR1 and CDR2: SGHRS, YFSETQ. This CDR3 contains 13 residues. Trimming removed 4 bases from V and 3 bases from J; junction bases left unmatched: 0. CDR3 amino acids: CASSGQGDYGYTF. Written as DNA, the CDR3 is TGCGCCAGCAGCGGACAGGGGGACTATGGCTACACCTTC.

This chain uses TRBV5-6 with TRBJ1-1; D ambiguous. The germline gives CDR1 SGHDT, CDR2 YYEEEE. This CDR3 comprises 15 residues. V lost 1 base, J lost 0 bases, and 10 bases lay in between. The CDR3 DNA follows: TGTGCCAGCAGCTTGCGGGAGCTGATGAACACTGAAGCTTTCTTT. This codes for CASSLRELMNTEAFF. Full variable domain (remainder filled in from reference TRBV5-6 and TRBJ1-1): DAGVTQSPTHLIKTRGQQVTLRCSPKSGHDTVSWYQQALGQGPQFIFQYYEEEERQRGNFPDRFSGHQFPNYSSELNVNALLLGDSALYLCASSLRELMNTEAFFGQGTRLTVV.

The gene calls are TRBV7-3 and TRBJ2-1; perhaps TRBD2 as D (5 bases). Between the trimmed V and J ends, which lost 0 bases and 3 bases, there was a span of 6 bases. The CDR3 consists of 14 residues. Germline V gene sequence: CDR1 SGHTA, CDR2 FQGTGA. The CDR3 DNA reads TGTGCCAGCAGCTTAACAACTAGCTACAATGAGCAGTTCTTC. Translating it yields CASSLTTSYNEQFF.

The chain links TRBV5-4 to TRBJ2-2; TRBD2 matches 14 bases. Germline CDR1 reads SGHNT; CDR2 reads YYREEE (reference sequence). This CDR3 has 19 amino acids. The junction had 8 bases not matched to a gene; V was cut back by 3 bases and J by 1 base. Here the CDR3 reads CASSSRTSGGSLNTGELFF. For the CDR3, the DNA is TGTGCCAGCAGCTCCAGGACTAGCGGGGGGTCCCTGAACACCGGGGAGCTGTTTTTT.